Following are 21 T cell receptor beta chains from one sample sequenced in a study of blood T cell repertoires in COVID-19. TCRdb's table, derived via immunoSEQ multiplex PCR, lists solely in-frame clones and lacks some. The repertoire has around 480,000 clones, approximately 89% of them found once; the top ten carry roughly 12%. Sequenced input: peripheral blood. These receptors were taken from a woman between 45 and 65 years old with COVID-19, enrolled during active disease.

J is TRBJ1-1 and V is TRBV30, with D perhaps matching TRBD1 (5 bases). With 4 bases removed from V and 1 base from J, the gap between germline ends came to 7 bases. Germline lookup yields CDR1 GTSNPN and CDR2 SVGIG (reference sequence). The CDR3 contains 12 residues. In nucleotides, the CDR3 is TGTGCCTGGAAGACAGCGAACACTGAAGCTTTCTTT. It encodes CAWKTANTEAFF.

In DNA, the CDR3 is TGCGCCAGCAGCTTGAGATCCGGGCGGGGGCCGATTTACGAGCAGTACTTC. It translates to CASSLRSGRGPIYEQYF. This chain connects TRBV5-1 to TRBJ2-7, with a weak D call TRBD2 (7 bases). V lost 1 base, J lost 4 bases, and 21 bases lay in between. CDR3 length: 17 amino acids. Germline V CDR1 and CDR2: SGHRS, YFSETQ.

This clone appeared a few times. This chain joins TRBV27 and TRBJ2-1; 8 nucleotides match TRBD1. The ends lost 4 bases at V and 1 base at J; junction bases unmatched: 3. The CDR3 contains 15 residues. Germline CDR1 MNHEY, CDR2 SMNVEV (reference sequence). CDR3 loop: CASSSRDRSYNEQFF. In DNA form, the CDR3 reads TGTGCCAGCAGTTCACGGGACAGGTCCTACAATGAGCAGTTCTTC.

The V call is TRBV28, the J call TRBJ1-1; the D is unclear. CDR1 is MDHEN and CDR2 is SYDVKM in the germline V gene. The CDR3 sequence is 13 residues long. V was trimmed by 2 bases and J by 9 bases, leaving 13 bases between them. CDR3: CASSLEWSGKAFF. Written as DNA, the CDR3 is TGTGCCAGCAGTTTAGAATGGTCGGGAAAAGCTTTCTTT. Variable domain in full (rest from reference TRBV28 and TRBJ1-1): DVKVTQSSRYLVKRTGEKVFLECVQDMDHENMFWYRQDPGLGLRLIYFSYDVKMKEKGDIPEGYSVSREKKERFSLILESASTNQTSMYLCASSLEWSGKAFFGQGTRLTVV.

The chain combines TRBV30 with TRBJ2-7; tentative D call: TRBD1 (6 bases). Trimming took 0 bases from V and 3 from J, leaving 9 bases between them. Germline CDR1 GTSNPN, CDR2 SVGIG (reference sequence). The CDR3 has 13 residues. In nucleotides, the CDR3 is TGTGCCTGGAGTGTCTCACAGGGCTACGAGCAGTACTTC. As protein: CAWSVSQGYEQYF. The full variable domain, rest sourced from reference TRBV30 and TRBJ2-7, is SQTIHQWPATLVQPVGSPLSLECTVEGTSNPNLYWYRQAAGRGLQLLFYSVGIGQISSEVPQNLSASRPQDRQFILSSKKLLLSDSGFYLCAWSVSQGYEQYFGPGTRLTVT.

The chain combines TRBV19 with TRBJ2-7; 9 bases map to TRBD1. The CDR3 is 13 amino acids. Per the germline V gene, CDR1 is LNHDA and CDR2 is SQIVND (reference sequence). V dropped 3 bases and J dropped 7; count of bases not matched to a gene: 4. In nucleotides, the CDR3 is TGTGCCAGTAGTATGGGACAGGGACGAGAGCAGTACTTC. Encoded protein: CASSMGQGREQYF.

CDR3 residues: CATQRGNTGELFF. CDR3 nucleotides: TGCGCCACCCAGCGGGGGAACACCGGGGAGCTGTTTTTT. The rearrangement joins TRBV5-1 to TRBJ2-2; 7 nucleotides line up with TRBD2. CDR1 and CDR2 (germline): SGHRS, YFSETQ. The CDR3 runs 13 residues. V trimming: 9 bases; J trimming: 1 base; junction bases outside the gene matches: 3. Combining the CDR3 with reference TRBV5-1 and TRBJ2-2 gives the whole variable domain KAGVTQTPRYLIKTRGQQVTLSCSPISGHRSVSWYQQTPGQGLQFLFEYFSETQRNKGNFPGRFSGRQFSNSRSEMNVSTLELGDSALYLCATQRGNTGELFFGEGSRLTVL.

The chain employs TRBV27 and TRBJ1-1, with D hard to call. V lost 6 bases and J lost 1, with 6 bases in between. The CDR3 has 12 amino acids. Per germline, CDR1 MNHEY and CDR2 SMNVEV (reference sequence). This CDR3 reads CASRTANTEAFF. The CDR3 DNA follows: TGTGCCAGCAGAACAGCGAACACTGAAGCTTTCTTT.

The chain combines TRBV28 with TRBJ1-3; D might be TRBD1 (6 bases). Germline V lookup: CDR1 MDHEN, CDR2 SYDVKM. V was cut by 6 bases and J by 11 bases, with 14 bases left in between. This CDR3 spans 12 amino acids. For the CDR3, the DNA is TGTGCCAGCAGACAACAGGGTAGGGCCATATATTTT. Residues: CASRQQGRAIYF. Based on the CDR3 plus reference TRBV28 and TRBJ1-3, the full variable domain is DVKVTQSSRYLVKRTGEKVFLECVQDMDHENMFWYRQDPGLGLRLIYFSYDVKMKEKGDIPEGYSVSREKKERFSLILESASTNQTSMYLCASRQQGRAIYFGEGSWLTVV.

The chain employs TRBV11-2 and TRBJ1-1, with D tentatively TRBD1 (6 bases). V was trimmed by 1 base and J by 0 bases, leaving 12 bases between them. This CDR3 is 16 amino acids long. Per the germline V gene, CDR1 is SGHAT and CDR2 is FQNNGV. CDR3 nucleotides: TGTGCCAGCAGCTTAGCCTCGCAGGGGATGAACACTGAAGCTTTCTTT. Translation: CASSLASQGMNTEAFF.

The gene calls are TRBV29-1 and TRBJ2-1; 9 nucleotides agree with TRBD2. V lost 4 bases, J lost 4 bases, and 5 bases stayed unmatched. There are 14 residues in the CDR3. CDR1 is SQVTM, CDR2 ANQGSEA, per germline. CDR3 loop: CSVAQRGEYNEQFF. DNA for the CDR3: TGCAGCGTTGCCCAGCGGGGGGAATACAATGAGCAGTTCTTC.

The genes are TRBV3-1 (or the pseudogene TRBV3-2) and TRBJ1-2, with D unclear. CDR3 length: 15 residues. Trimming removed 1 base at V and 4 bases at J, with 13 bases between. In germline, CDR1 is LGHDT, CDR2 YNNKEL (reference sequence). The CDR3 reads CASSQGRGDSYGYTF. CDR3 nucleotide sequence: TGTGCCAGCAGCCAAGGCCGAGGAGATTCCTATGGCTACACCTTC.

This clone was detected once. This chain connects TRBV6-5 to TRBJ1-2; 7 positions agree with TRBD1. J was trimmed by 4 bases and V by 6 bases; bases with no gene match: 8. This CDR3 has 14 residues. The germline CDR1 and CDR2 sequences are MNHEY and SVGAGI. CDR3 in amino acids: CASSRLGQRYGYTF. The DNA for the CDR3 is TGTGCCAGCAGCCGCCTGGGACAGCGCTATGGCTACACCTTC.

The gene calls are TRBV7-2 and TRBJ2-2; TRBD1 is a possible D gene (6 bases). V dropped 5 bases and J dropped 6 bases, with 16 bases sitting between them. Per germline, CDR1 SGHTA and CDR2 FQGNSA. The CDR3 has 15 amino acids. The CDR3, as DNA: TGTGCCAGCAGCCCGAGGACAGTCCTCGCCGGGGAGCTGTTTTTT. Translation: CASSPRTVLAGELFF.

The chain has TRBV18 and TRBJ1-1; D call uncertain. Germline assignment: CDR1 KGHSH and CDR2 LQKENI. CDR3 length equals 14 residues. Deletions cut 6 bases from V and 0 bases from J, with 11 bases between. The CDR3: CASSAAALNTEAFF. Written as DNA, the CDR3 is TGTGCCAGCTCGGCCGCCGCCCTGAACACTGAAGCTTTCTTT. The full variable domain, in which reference TRBV18 and TRBJ1-1 provide the parts outside the CDR3, is NAGVMQNPRHLVRRRGQEARLRCSPMKGHSHVYWYRQLPEEGLKFMVYLQKENIIDESGMPKERFSAEFPKEGPSILRIQQVVRGDSAAYFCASSAAALNTEAFFGQGTRLTVV.

The chain employs TRBV6-6 and TRBJ2-2, with D possibly matching TRBD2 (6 bases). The CDR3 has 16 amino acids. V lost 6 bases to trimming and J lost 1 base, with 15 bases between them. Germline lookup yields CDR1 MNHNY and CDR2 SVGAGI (reference sequence). CDR3 loop: CASSLDSGVNTGELFF. As DNA, the CDR3 is TGTGCCAGCAGCCTTGACTCGGGGGTGAACACCGGGGAGCTGTTTTTT.

This sequence joins TRBV30 and TRBJ2-1; TRBD2 might be the D (5 bases). The ends were cut back, 2 bases at V and 3 bases at J, with 8 bases in the middle. Germline CDR1 reads GTSNPN; CDR2 reads SVGIG (reference sequence). The CDR3 is 13 amino acids. CDR3 residues: CAWSRGYYNEQFF. In DNA form, the CDR3 reads TGTGCCTGGAGTCGAGGGTACTACAATGAGCAGTTCTTC.

J is TRBJ1-5 and V is TRBV28; D is possibly TRBD1 (6 bases). CDR1 and CDR2 from the germline V gene are MDHEN and SYDVKM. V was pared by 4 bases and J by 4 bases, with 17 bases between. The CDR3 contains 16 residues. The CDR3 spells CASSSLTGSGNQPQHF. The CDR3 DNA sequence: TGTGCCAGCAGTTCGCTTACAGGGTCTGGTAATCAGCCCCAGCATTTT.

The rearrangement joins TRBV6-1 to TRBJ1-3; D might be TRBD1 (6 bases). Trimming took 3 bases from V and 4 from J, leaving 13 bases between them. The CDR3 loop spans 15 amino acids. CDR1 MNHNS and CDR2 SASEGT come from the germline V gene. In DNA form, the CDR3 reads TGTGCCAGCAGTGAGCGGGGGGCGGACGGAAACACCATATATTTT. Translating gives CASSERGADGNTIYF.

The rearrangement links TRBV11-3 to TRBJ2-3; D is possibly TRBD2 (5 bases). Trimming removed 3 bases from V and 0 bases from J, with 10 bases in between. From germline, CDR1 is SGHNT and CDR2 YENEEA. CDR3 length equals 15 residues. The CDR3 coding sequence is TGTGCCAGCAGCTTTCGAGGGTCTAGCACAGATACGCAGTATTTT. As protein: CASSFRGSSTDTQYF. The full variable domain, with the rest looked up from reference TRBV11-3 and TRBJ2-3, is EAGVVQSPRYKIIEKKQPVAFWCNPISGHNTLYWYLQNLGQGPELLIRYENEEAVDDSQLPKDRFSAERLKGVDSTLKIQPAELGDSAVYLCASSFRGSSTDTQYFGPGTRLTVL.

The genes are TRBV28 and TRBJ1-6, with a weak D call TRBD1 (6 bases). The V end was cut by 6 bases, the J end by 15 bases, with 18 bases between. From germline, CDR1 is MDHEN and CDR2 SYDVKM. There are 13 residues in the CDR3. CDR3 region: CASRPTPQGILHF. As DNA, the CDR3 is TGTGCCAGCAGACCCACACCGCAGGGGATCCTCCACTTT.